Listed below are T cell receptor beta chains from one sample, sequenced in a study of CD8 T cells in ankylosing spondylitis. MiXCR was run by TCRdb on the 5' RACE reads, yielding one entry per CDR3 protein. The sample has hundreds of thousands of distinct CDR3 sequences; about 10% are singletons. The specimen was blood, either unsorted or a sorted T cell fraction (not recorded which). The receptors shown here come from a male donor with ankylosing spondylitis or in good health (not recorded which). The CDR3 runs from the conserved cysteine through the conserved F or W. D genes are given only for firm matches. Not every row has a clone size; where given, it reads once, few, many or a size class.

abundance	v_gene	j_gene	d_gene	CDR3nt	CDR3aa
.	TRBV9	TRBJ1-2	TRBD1	TGTGCCAGCAGCCCCAGACAGGGGGCAGCGGGCGGCTACACCTTC	CASSPRQGAAGGYTF
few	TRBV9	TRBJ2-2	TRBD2	TGTGCCAGCAGCCTAGGACTAGCGGGGGCCCGCGGAGGTAACACCGGGGAGCTGTTTTTT	CASSLGLAGARGGNTGELFF
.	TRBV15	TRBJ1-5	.	TGTGCCACCCGGGGGACCCGAGGGTCGGGCAATCAGCCCCAGCATTTT	CATRGTRGSGNQPQHF
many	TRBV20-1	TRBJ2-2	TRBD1	TGCAGTGCCCAGGACAGGATTAACACCGGGGAGCTGTTTTTT	CSAQDRINTGELFF
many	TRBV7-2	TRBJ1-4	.	TGTGCCAGCAGCGCTGGTACAGGGACCTATGAAAAACTGTTTTTT	CASSAGTGTYEKLFF
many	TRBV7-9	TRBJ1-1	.	TGTGCCAGCAGCTACATGCGAGGCACTGAAGCTTTCTTT	CASSYMRGTEAFF
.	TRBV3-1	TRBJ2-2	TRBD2	TGTGCCACCTGCCAAAGAGGGTTCGGCGGGGGGGATTTCACCGGGGAGCTGTTTTTT	CATCQRGFGGGDFTGELFF
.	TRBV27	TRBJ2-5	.	TGTGCCAGCAGTTTATCGCCCCCCTGGGCCGCAGAGACCCAGTACTTC	CASSLSPPWAAETQYF
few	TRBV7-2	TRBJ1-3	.	TGTGCCAGCAGCGCCTGGACAGTTAGCAGAAACACCATATATTTT	CASSAWTVSRNTIYF
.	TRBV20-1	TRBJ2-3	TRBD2	TGCAGTGCAGAGGGCCCCCTAGCGGGGGGCACAGATACGCAGTATTTT	CSAEGPLAGGTDTQYF
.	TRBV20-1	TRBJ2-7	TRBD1	TGCAGTGCTCCGGGGCAGGGGGCGCATTACGAGCAGTACTTC	CSAPGQGAHYEQYF
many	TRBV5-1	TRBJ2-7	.	TGCGCCAGCAGCTTGGCCCCAGGTGACATTTGGAACTACGAGCAGTACTTC	CASSLAPGDIWNYEQYF
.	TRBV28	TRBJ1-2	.	TGTGCCAGCAGGGGGGGCAGCGACTATGGCTACACCTTC	CASRGGSDYGYTF
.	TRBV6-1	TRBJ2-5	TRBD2	TGTGCCAGCAGTGATGGGACTAGCGGGGGGTACCAAGAGACCCAGTACTTC	CASSDGTSGGYQETQYF